A selection of T cell receptor beta chains follows, all from one sample in a study of T cell responses to AZD1222 COVID-19 vaccine. The protocol was immunoSEQ multiplex PCR, while the TCRdb copy is restricted to in-frame clones and leaves out a portion. The sample lists about 160,000 clones, 92% seen once, with around 0.99% in the top ten. Sequenced material: peripheral blood, taken 28 days after the second AZD1222 dose. The origin of the receptors is an adult who received the AZD1222 COVID-19 vaccine. Both conserved end residues are part of each CDR3. A D gene is named only where the DNA matches it firmly. Where a row states a size, it is once, few, many or the class of an expanded clone; other rows omit it.

cdr3_aa cdr3_nt j_call v_call d_call clone_size
CASSLETQTGSYGYTF TGCGCCAGCAGCTTGGAAACCCAGACAGGGAGCTATGGCTACACCTTC TRBJ1-2 TRBV5-1 TRBD1 NA
CASSQPSGRVVSPLHF TGTGCCAGCAGCCAGCCCTCTGGCAGGGTGGTTTCACCCCTCCACTTT TRBJ1-6 TRBV3-1/TRBV3-2 NA NA
CASSVGRGGITEAFF TGTGCCAGCAGCGTAGGGAGGGGCGGGATCACTGAAGCTTTCTTT TRBJ1-1 TRBV9 NA NA
CASSPNGNEQFF TGTGCCAGCAGTCCTAACGGCAATGAGCAGTTCTTC TRBJ2-1 TRBV12-3/TRBV12-4 NA NA
CASSPMGGTEAFF TGTGCCAGCAGCCCTATGGGGGGCACTGAAGCTTTCTTT TRBJ1-1 TRBV5-6 NA once
CASSMTGPGELFF TGTGCCAGTAGTATGACAGGGCCCGGGGAGCTGTTTTTT TRBJ2-2 TRBV19 TRBD1 NA
CASSSAGTGGTEAFF TGTGCCAGCAGCTCAGCCGGGACCGGGGGGACTGAAGCTTTCTTT TRBJ1-1 TRBV6-6 NA NA
CASSWGETPTGYGYTF TGTGCCAGCAGCTGGGGTGAAACCCCGACGGGCTATGGCTACACCTTC TRBJ1-2 TRBV7-8 NA NA
CASSRTTEGTEAFF TGTGCCAGCAGCCGTACGACGGAGGGAACTGAAGCTTTCTTT TRBJ1-1 TRBV7-8 NA NA
CASSERVLMGGYTF TGTGCCAGCAGTGAAAGGGTTTTAATGGGCGGCTACACCTTC TRBJ1-2 TRBV2 NA NA
CASSQGVIDPLIGNTIYF TGCGCCAGCAGCCAGGGAGTTATAGATCCCCTCATTGGAAACACCATATATTTT TRBJ1-3 TRBV4-1 NA NA
CASSSRTSGGNLFTDTQYF TGTGCCAGCAGCTCCCGGACTAGCGGGGGGAACTTATTCACAGATACGCAGTATTTT TRBJ2-3 TRBV11-2 TRBD2 once
CASSQDSGQQYF TGTGCCAGCAGCCAAGATTCGGGACAGCAGTACTTC TRBJ2-7 TRBV4-2 NA NA
CASSQVRTSGGDYNEQFF TGTGCCAGCAGCCAAGTTCGGACTAGCGGGGGGGACTACAATGAGCAGTTCTTC TRBJ2-1 TRBV3-1/TRBV3-2 TRBD2 NA
CAISETSGGAGELFF TGTGCCATCAGTGAGACTAGCGGGGGGGCTGGGGAGCTGTTTTTT TRBJ2-2 TRBV10-3 TRBD2 NA
CASSLAGPRHIQYF TGTGCCAGCAGCTTAGCAGGGCCAAGGCACATTCAGTACTTC TRBJ2-4 TRBV7-8 NA NA
CASSLGAVNEQFF TGTGCCAGCAGCTTGGGGGCAGTCAATGAGCAGTTCTTC TRBJ2-1 TRBV5-4 NA NA
CASSPAVGAEYGYTF TGTGCCAGCTCACCAGCCGTAGGGGCGGAATATGGCTACACCTTC TRBJ1-2 TRBV18 NA NA
CASSLARMGLGEQFF TGCGCCAGCAGCTTGGCTAGGATGGGACTAGGGGAGCAGTTCTTC TRBJ2-1 TRBV5-1 TRBD2 NA
CASSTAGTATNEKLFF TGTGCCAGTAGTACCGCCGGGACAGCAACTAATGAAAAACTGTTTTTT TRBJ1-4 TRBV19 TRBD1 NA
CASSPGLRRASSYEQYF TGCGCCAGCAGCCCCGGATTGAGACGGGCAAGCTCCTACGAGCAGTACTTC TRBJ2-7 TRBV4-1 NA NA
CASSLDRADEKLFF TGTGCCAGCAGTTTAGACAGGGCAGATGAAAAACTGTTTTTT TRBJ1-4 TRBV2 TRBD1 NA
CASSEGTATGRGYNSPLHF TGTGCCAGCAGTGAAGGGACCGCGACAGGAAGGGGTTATAATTCACCCCTCCACTTT TRBJ1-6 TRBV6-1 NA NA
CASRGQGDTEAFF TGTGCCAGCAGAGGACAGGGGGACACTGAAGCTTTCTTT TRBJ1-1 TRBV11-3 TRBD1 few
CASGLTGRGYTF TGTGCTAGTGGTTTGACAGGCCGTGGCTACACCTTC TRBJ1-2 TRBV12-5 NA NA
CASSLDGRGGNQPQHF TGTGCCAGCAGCTTAGACGGACGGGGCGGCAATCAGCCCCAGCATTTT TRBJ1-5 TRBV7-9 NA once
CASRDPLRDTQYF TGTGCCAGCAGGGACCCCCTGCGGGATACGCAGTATTTT TRBJ2-3 TRBV2 NA NA
CASSSAQGRNGYTF TGTGCCAGCAGTTCCGCCCAGGGAAGGAATGGCTACACCTTC TRBJ1-2 TRBV27 NA NA
CASSPGQGIRDNEQFF TGTGCCAGCAGCCCCGGACAGGGGATACGGGACAATGAGCAGTTCTTC TRBJ2-1 TRBV7-6 TRBD1 NA
CASSYWGSGGNQPQHF TGTGCCAGCAGTTACTGGGGCTCGGGGGGGAATCAGCCCCAGCATTTT TRBJ1-5 TRBV6-6 NA NA
CASSLNPNEQFF TGTGCCAGCAGCTTAAATCCCAATGAGCAGTTCTTC TRBJ2-1 TRBV7-9 NA NA
CASSRGQGGDTQYF TGTGCCAGCAGCCGCGGACAGGGTGGGGATACGCAGTATTTT TRBJ2-3 TRBV27 TRBD1 NA
CASSGPGQVTYEQYF TGTGCCAGCAGCGGACCGGGACAGGTTACCTACGAGCAGTACTTC TRBJ2-7 TRBV14 TRBD1 NA
CASSVPGGAGYTF TGTGCCAGCAGCGTTCCCGGGGGTGCGGGCTACACCTTC TRBJ1-2 TRBV9 NA NA
CASSHLYSALNTEAFF TGCGCCAGCAGCCATCTTTACAGCGCCTTGAACACTGAAGCTTTCTTT TRBJ1-1 TRBV4-1 NA NA
CASSSDGRQNSPLHF TGTGCCAGCAGCTCGGACGGACGGCAGAATTCACCCCTCCACTTT TRBJ1-6 TRBV3-1/TRBV3-2 NA NA
CASRVSGGYTF TGTGCCAGCAGGGTTTCCGGTGGCTACACCTTC TRBJ1-2 TRBV2 NA NA
CASSQEGVAEQYF TGTGCCAGCAGCCAAGAGGGAGTAGCCGAGCAGTACTTC TRBJ2-7 TRBV3-1/TRBV3-2 NA NA
CASSEQSNSPLHF TGCGCCAGCAGTGAACAGAGTAATTCACCCCTCCACTTT TRBJ1-6 TRBV10-1 NA NA
CASSSPVLTSGGSDTQYF TGTGCCAGCAGCTCACCCGTTTTAACTAGCGGGGGAAGTGATACGCAGTATTTT TRBJ2-3 TRBV7-2 TRBD2 NA
CASKDGGWVPGANVLTF TGTGCCAGTAAAGACGGGGGGTGGGTTCCTGGGGCCAACGTCCTGACTTTC TRBJ2-6 TRBV19 TRBD2 once